These 27 T cell receptor beta chains originate from one sample sequenced in a study of spatial heterogeneity in lung cancer (dated by TCRdb to the late 2010s). Sample time point, as interpreted from the label and publication: sample taken at primary tumor resection. Libraries were constructed by 5' RACE. The run used a NextSeq 500. TCRdb passed the public sequencing reads through fastp at Q25 and MiXCR, retaining productive beta sequences. Entries that share a CDR3 protein sequence are merged under the most common genes and DNA. The sample records 7,300 or so distinct CDR3 sequences, roughly 13% of which are singletons. The ten most abundant clones make up 7% to 9% of the sample. On the study overall, not on this receptor specifically: The number of expanded intratumoral alpha and beta TCRs correlated with the tumor nonsynonymous mutation count.

No antigen is known for these receptors. Material: lung tumor tissue, obtained at surgery. These receptor sequences come from a female donor with early-stage non-small cell lung cancer.

This clonotype was counted at least ten times. This beta chain came through as a stray read in a library set up for alpha chains, and its size says little. This rearrangement joins TRBV29-1 to TRBJ2-4, with TRBD2 matching 12 bases. The CDR3 sequence is 16 residues long. From germline, CDR1 is SQVTM and CDR2 ANQGSEA. J was trimmed by 9 bases and V by 4 bases; bases with no gene match: 13. The CDR3: CSVGALAGGHGAIQYF. Here the CDR3 DNA reads TGCAGCGTTGGAGCGCTAGCGGGGGGGCACGGTGCCATTCAGTACTTC.

This clonotype occurred many times. This beta chain was picked up by a library intended for alpha chains and is off target, so its count carries little meaning. This rearrangement joins TRBV7-9 to TRBJ2-1, with TRBD2 matching 7 bases. CDR1 and CDR2 (germline): SEHNR, FQNEAQ (reference sequence). Unmatched junction bases numbered 7, after V lost 5 bases and J lost 9 bases. The CDR3 covers 13 residues. Written as DNA, the CDR3 is TGTGCCAGCAGCGAAGGGACTAATACTGAGCAGTTCTTC. This codes for CASSEGTNTEQFF.

By share, this clonotype ranks as medium-sized. Found in a library prepared for alpha chains, this beta chain is an off-target read, and its abundance has little meaning. The genes are TRBV7-9 and TRBJ1-6; tentatively, D is TRBD1 (5 bases). Trimming pared 6 bases from V and 0 bases from J, leaving 9 bases between. This CDR3 spans 15 amino acids. Germline-derived CDR1 and CDR2 are SEHNR and FQNEAQ (reference sequence). In nucleotides, the CDR3 is TGTGCCAGCAGAACAGGCAGCTCCTATAATTCACCCCTCCACTTT. Protein sequence: CASRTGSSYNSPLHF. Filled out from reference TRBV7-9 and TRBJ1-6, the complete variable domain reads DTGVSQNPRHKITKRGQNVTFRCDPISEHNRLYWYRQTLGQGPEFLTYFQNEAQLEKSRLLSDRFSAERPKGSFSTLEIQRTEQGDSAMYLCASRTGSSYNSPLHFGNGTRLTVT.

This clonotype was detected ten times or more. This beta chain represents an off-target read in a library built for alpha chains; its size is of limited meaning. The CDR3, as DNA: TGTGCCAGCAGCTTGGGACAGCCTGGGGAGACCCAGTACTTC. Its protein is CASSLGQPGETQYF. The chain joins TRBV7-8 to TRBJ2-5; 7 bases align to TRBD1. In germline, CDR1 is SGHVS, CDR2 FQNEAQ. V was clipped by 3 bases and J by 5 bases; unmatched bases: 6. The CDR3 length is 14 residues.

By its share, this clonotype is medium-sized. Because the library targeted alpha chains, this beta chain is an off-target read whose size means little. The rearrangement uses TRBV10-3 and TRBJ1-5, with D possibly matching TRBD1 (6 bases). V was pared by 5 bases and J by 1 base, with 12 bases between. Germline V gene data show CDR1 as ENHRY and CDR2 as SYGVKD. This CDR3 region has 15 residues. The CDR3 spells CAISQRGGSNQPQHF. In DNA, the CDR3 is TGTGCCATCAGTCAAAGGGGGGGGAGCAATCAGCCCCAGCATTTT.

Ten or more counts support this clonotype. This beta chain slipped into a library made for alpha chains as a stray read, so its size is not meaningful. The J gene is TRBJ2-3, the V gene TRBV10-3, with TRBD2 matching 12 bases. J lost 5 bases, V lost 11 bases, and 8 bases had no gene match. Per germline, CDR1 ENHRY and CDR2 SYGVKD. The CDR3 sequence is 14 residues long. This CDR3 is CASRLAGEVDTQYF. The CDR3 DNA is TGTGCCTCAAGACTAGCGGGGGAGGTAGATACGCAGTATTTT.

By sample share, this clonotype is medium-sized. Little can be read into the size of this beta chain, an off-target read in a library designed for alpha chains. The genes are TRBV3-1 and TRBJ2-2; 7 positions agree with TRBD2. V shed 10 bases, J shed 6 bases, and the junction held 11 bases outside the gene matches. The CDR3 is 14 amino acids. Germline V gene data show CDR1 as LGHDT and CDR2 as YNNKEL (reference sequence). The CDR3 protein is CATRELAQAGELFF. The DNA for the CDR3 is TGTGCCACCCGGGAACTAGCGCAGGCCGGGGAGCTGTTTTTT.

Details on this clonotype: For a library built for alpha chains, this beta chain is a stray read; little rests on its size. The chain joins TRBV4-2 to TRBJ2-7; 9 positions agree with TRBD2. The ends lost 2 bases at V and 1 base at J; junction bases unmatched: 6. CDR3 length: 16 amino acids. Germline V gene sequence: CDR1 LGHNA, CDR2 YNFKEQ. CDR3 nucleotide sequence: TGTGCCAGCAGCCAAAGAAGCGGGGGGACTTCCTACGAGCAGTACTTC. This translates into CASSQRSGGTSYEQYF.

By share, this clonotype counts as medium-sized. Because this beta chain is a stray read in a library intended to capture alpha chains, its abundance should not be given much weight. The genes are TRBV27 and TRBJ2-5; 7 nucleotides agree with TRBD1. The CDR3 covers 15 residues. Germline V gives CDR1 MNHEY, CDR2 SMNVEV (reference sequence). V trimming: 6 bases; J trimming: 1 base; junction bases outside the gene matches: 8. The CDR3 spells CASRLAGTAQETQYF. The CDR3 nucleotides are TGTGCCAGCAGACTCGCCGGGACAGCCCAAGAGACCCAGTACTTC.

This clonotype has ten or more counts. This beta chain lies outside the target of a library built for alpha chains; its clone size means little. The rearrangement uses TRBV20-1 and TRBJ2-5; D gene ambiguous. The CDR3 contains 14 residues. V was pared by 0 bases and J by 7 bases, with 15 bases between. In germline, CDR1 is DFQATT, CDR2 SNEGSKA (reference sequence). DNA for the CDR3: TGCAGTGCTAGAGATAACCCAGAAGATGGGACCCAGTACTTC. Amino acids: CSARDNPEDGTQYF.

Many counts were recorded for this clonotype. This beta chain represents an off-target read in a library built for alpha chains; its size is of limited meaning. The chain has TRBV6-5 and TRBJ2-1, with a weak D call TRBD2 (6 bases). This CDR3 is 15 amino acids long. Germline V CDR1 and CDR2: MNHEY, SVGAGI. Deletions cut 2 bases from V and 1 base from J, with 9 bases between. The CDR3 DNA follows: TGTGCCAGCAGTTACGGCGGGGTTTCCTACAATGAGCAGTTCTTC. Translating gives CASSYGGVSYNEQFF.

This clonotype was found many times. As an off-target read in a library built for alpha chains, this beta chain has a frequency of little significance. The chain employs TRBV6-2 or TRBV6-3 and TRBJ2-5; TRBD2 matches at 14 bases. There are 16 residues in the CDR3. Germline-derived CDR1 and CDR2 are MNHEY and SVGEGT. The ends lost 6 bases at V and 4 bases at J; junction bases unmatched: 7. CDR3 region: CASSSGLAGGIETQYF. The CDR3 nucleotides read TGTGCCAGCAGCTCCGGACTAGCGGGGGGTATAGAGACCCAGTACTTC.

By proportion, this clonotype is medium-sized. Sequence at one end of the junction differs from germline and may be a read error. This beta chain is an off-target read within a library intended for alpha chains, so its frequency means little. The chain recombines TRBV7-3 with TRBJ1-6; 9 nucleotides line up with TRBD1. CDR3 length: 11 amino acids. Looked up from germline, CDR1 is SGHTA and CDR2 is FQGTGA. DNA of the CDR3: TGTGCCAGCAGCTTACGGACAGGGGATACATTT. This gives the protein CASSLRTGDTF.

This clonotype is medium-sized within its sample. This beta chain came through as a stray read in a library set up for alpha chains, and its size says little. The rearrangement links TRBV4-2 to TRBJ1-1, with 11 positions matching TRBD1. The CDR3 runs to 16 residues. Unmatched junction bases numbered 7, after V lost 4 bases and J lost 3 bases. Germline lookup yields CDR1 LGHNA and CDR2 YNFKEQ. The chain's CDR3 is CASSPSGQGGYTEAFF. The CDR3 DNA sequence: TGTGCCAGCAGCCCCTCGGGACAGGGGGGATACACTGAAGCTTTCTTT.

A remark on this clonotype: This beta chain turned up in a library designed for alpha chains; as an off-target read, its abundance says little. The chain recombines TRBV29-1 with TRBJ1-1; D may be TRBD1 (5 bases). Trimming pared 6 bases from V and 3 bases from J, leaving 14 bases between. Germline V CDR1 and CDR2: SQVTM, ANQGSEA. The CDR3 sequence is 13 residues long. This CDR3 reads CSVGQDMYTEAFF. The DNA for the CDR3 is TGCAGCGTGGGCCAGGACATGTACACTGAAGCTTTCTTT. Drawing the rest from reference TRBV29-1 and TRBJ1-1, the complete variable domain is SAVISQKPSRDICQRGTSLTIQCQVDSQVTMMFWYRQQPGQSLTLIATANQGSEATYESGFVIDKFPISRPNLTFSTLTVSNMSPEDSSIYLCSVGQDMYTEAFFGQGTRLTVV.

This clonotype was recorded many times. A library prepared for alpha chains yielded this beta chain as an off-target read; its size is of little meaning. V usage is TRBV7-8 and J usage is TRBJ2-7; D remains ambiguous. Trimming shortened V by 5 bases and J by 0 bases, and 11 bases separated the two germline ends. The CDR3 contains 14 residues. The germline gives CDR1 SGHVS, CDR2 FQNEAQ. The CDR3 reads CASSPHEVSYEQYF. DNA of the CDR3: TGTGCCAGCAGCCCCCACGAAGTCTCCTACGAGCAGTACTTC.

By proportion, this clonotype is medium-sized. As an off-target read in a library built for alpha chains, this beta chain has a frequency of little significance. The chain recombines TRBV5-1 with TRBJ2-5; TRBD2 aligns across 10 bases. The J segment lost 1 base and the V segment lost 1 base, leaving 4 bases of the junction unmatched. CDR3 length equals 16 residues. Germline CDR1 and CDR2: SGHRS and YFSETQ. CDR3 nucleotide sequence: TGCGCCAGCAGCTTGTTCCTAGCGGGGGCCCAAGAGACCCAGTACTTC. This translates into CASSLFLAGAQETQYF.

This clonotype has ten or more counts. This beta chain appears as a stray read in a library generated for alpha chains; its size is not informative. The chain joins TRBV2 to TRBJ2-2, with D perhaps TRBD2 (6 bases). V lost 7 bases, J lost 5 bases, and 14 bases lay in between. CDR3 size: 14 residues. The germline V gene encodes CDR1 SNHLY and CDR2 FYNNEI. The CDR3, as DNA: TGTGCCAGCATCCTCGGGGGATCGACCGGGGAGCTGTTTTTT. Amino acid sequence: CASILGGSTGELFF.

This clonotype has a count of ten or more. This beta chain is an off-target read within a library intended for alpha chains, so its frequency means little. The chain has TRBV7-2 and TRBJ2-1; TRBD2 matches at 12 bases. CDR3 length: 17 amino acids. Germline loops: CDR1 SGHTA, CDR2 FQGNSA. V lost 5 bases and J lost 6; bases outside the gene matches: 11. CDR3 loop: CASSPPSGGGASNEQFF. Here the CDR3 DNA reads TGTGCCAGCAGCCCTCCTAGCGGGGGGGGCGCAAGCAATGAGCAGTTCTTC.

Many counts were recorded for this clonotype. This beta chain came through as a stray read in a library set up for alpha chains, and its size says little. The genes are TRBV9 and TRBJ2-3; a possible D gene is TRBD1 (6 bases). The germline V gene has CDR1 SGDLS and CDR2 YYNGEE. The V gene lost 4 bases and the J gene lost 9 bases, with 21 bases spanning the gap. This CDR3 is built from 15 residues. The CDR3 is CASSSPNAQGRTQYF. The CDR3 bases are TGTGCCAGCAGCTCGCCAAACGCACAGGGACGAACGCAGTATTTT.

Judged by abundance, this clonotype is medium-sized. The size of this beta chain means little, since it is a stray read in a library made for alpha chains. The rearrangement links TRBV3-1 to TRBJ2-7; D is unclear. The V end was cut by 1 base, the J end by 7 bases, with 5 bases between. From germline, CDR1 is LGHDT and CDR2 YNNKEL (reference sequence). The CDR3 length is 11 residues. As DNA, the CDR3 is TGTGCCAGCAGCCAAGTAAGGGAGCAGTACTTC. It is translated as CASSQVREQYF.

This clonotype is classed as medium-sized. This beta chain represents an off-target read in a library built for alpha chains; its size is of limited meaning. This rearrangement joins TRBV25-1 to TRBJ1-4; 9 nucleotides line up with TRBD1. The CDR3 contains 16 residues. CDR1 and CDR2 from the germline V gene are MGHDK and SYGVNS. The ends lost 3 bases at V and 6 bases at J; junction bases unmatched: 8. The CDR3 nucleotides read TGTGCCAGCAGTGATGGGAGGGACAGGGTGGATGAAAAACTGTTTTTT. Translated, it gives CASSDGRDRVDEKLFF.

In its sample, this clonotype ranks as medium-sized. This beta chain was picked up by a library intended for alpha chains and is off target, so its count carries little meaning. The rearrangement joins TRBV7-9 to TRBJ1-2; D is uncertain. V was pared by 1 base and J by 1 base, with 10 bases between. Looked up from germline, CDR1 is SEHNR and CDR2 is FQNEAQ (reference sequence). CDR3 length: 15 residues. The CDR3 here is CASSLEQSRNYGYTF. The CDR3, as DNA: TGTGCCAGCAGCTTAGAACAGAGCCGTAACTATGGCTACACCTTC.

This clonotype was detected ten times or more. Within a library made for alpha chains, this beta chain is off target, and its count is uninformative. The chain has TRBV29-1 and TRBJ2-7; D might be TRBD1 or TRBD2, each matching 5 bases. Germline V lookup: CDR1 SQVTM, CDR2 ANQGSEA. The V end was cut by 1 base, the J end by 0 bases, with 10 bases between. The CDR3 has 14 residues. In DNA, the CDR3 is TGCAGCGTTGAAGGGGACGGATTCTCCTACGAGCAGTACTTC. It is translated as CSVEGDGFSYEQYF.

This clonotype occurred many times. The library was prepared for alpha chains; this beta chain is a stray read, so its frequency means little. The chain combines TRBV7-6 with TRBJ2-1, with D unclear. Per the germline V gene, CDR1 is SGHVS and CDR2 is FNYEAQ. This CDR3 spans 16 amino acids. The germline V and J ends were trimmed by 3 bases and 4 bases, with 16 bases remaining between them. The chain's CDR3 is CASSFTPDTTYNEQFF. Here the CDR3 DNA reads TGTGCCAGCAGCTTTACCCCGGATACGACTTACAATGAGCAGTTCTTC.

This clonotype was seen at least ten times. This beta chain is an off-target read within a library intended for alpha chains, so its frequency means little. The gene calls are TRBV4-1 and TRBJ1-5, with D hard to call. The CDR3 length is 13 residues. CDR1 MGHRA and CDR2 YSYEKL come from the germline V gene. Trimming stripped 0 bases from V and 9 bases from J, with 9 bases between. The CDR3 DNA reads TGCGCCAGCAGCCAAGAGGGGTGGGCGCCCCAGCATTTT. It codes for CASSQEGWAPQHF.

This clonotype was recorded at least ten times. A read error may account for a junction end that differs from germline. This beta chain appears as a stray read in a library generated for alpha chains; its size is not informative. CDR3 bases: TGTGCCAGCAGTCAAGAGCGGGACAGGGGTTACGAGCAGTACTTC. This encodes CASSQERDRGYEQYF. This sequence joins TRBV3-1 and TRBJ2-7; 10 bases are shared with TRBD1. Germline V gene data show CDR1 as LGHDT and CDR2 as YNNKEL (reference sequence). CDR3 size: 15 residues.